This TCR beta chain appears in the sequencing data of a study of T cell clusters in autoimmune cytopenias. Notes on the study in general: Primary autoimmune cytopenia patients seemingly lacked the physiological T cell clusters found in healthy donors. Healthy donors had almost three-fold more exclusive TRB clusters than active autoimmune hepatitis patients. TRB repertoire shifts in secondary cytopenia and chronic lymphocytic leukemia mostly reflected lymphoma, not autoimmunity.

As to this clonotype: Its matching antigen is unknown.

TRB amplification used 200 to 250 ng of peripheral blood genomic DNA. The CDR3 consists of 15 residues. Germline V gene lookup returns CDR1 KGHDR and CDR2 SFDVKD. One tube held mixed TRB-A and TRB-B primer pools for touch-down PCR. For each CDR3 protein, TCRdb gives one entry from its re-call of the multiplex PCR reads, without DNA. The sample holds about 9,500 distinct CDR3 sequences. The sample comprised peripheral blood. This chain joins TRBV24-1 and TRBJ2-2; the D gene TCRdb calls, TRBD1, cannot be checked with no DNA. This clonotype originated in a human donor with an autoimmune cytopenia or autoimmune hepatitis (not recorded which). Here the CDR3 reads CATSDSGQGTGELFF.